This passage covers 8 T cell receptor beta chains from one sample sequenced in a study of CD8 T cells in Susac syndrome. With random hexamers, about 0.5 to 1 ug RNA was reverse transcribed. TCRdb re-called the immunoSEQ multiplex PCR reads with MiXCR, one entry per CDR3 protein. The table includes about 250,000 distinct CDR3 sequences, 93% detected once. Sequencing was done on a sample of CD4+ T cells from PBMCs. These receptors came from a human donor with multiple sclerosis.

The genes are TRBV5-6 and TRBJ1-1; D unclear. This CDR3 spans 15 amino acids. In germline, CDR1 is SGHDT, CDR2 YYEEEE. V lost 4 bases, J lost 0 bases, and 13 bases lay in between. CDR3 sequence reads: CASSLSGRMNTEAFF. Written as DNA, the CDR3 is TGTGCCAGCAGCCTGAGCGGACGGATGAACACTGAAGCTTTCTTT. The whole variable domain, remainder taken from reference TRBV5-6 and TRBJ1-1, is DAGVTQSPTHLIKTRGQQVTLRCSPKSGHDTVSWYQQALGQGPQFIFQYYEEEERQRGNFPDRFSGHQFPNYSSELNVNALLLGDSALYLCASSLSGRMNTEAFFGQGTRLTVV.

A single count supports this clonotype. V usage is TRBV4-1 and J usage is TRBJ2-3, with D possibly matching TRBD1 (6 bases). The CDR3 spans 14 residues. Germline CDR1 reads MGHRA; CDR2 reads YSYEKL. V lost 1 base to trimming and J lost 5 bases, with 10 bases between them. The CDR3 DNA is TGCGCCAGCAGCCAAGCTACAGGGAGAGATACGCAGTATTTT. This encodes CASSQATGRDTQYF.

The CDR3 reads CASSLSRRAANYGYTF. The CDR3 coding sequence is TGTGCCAGCAGTTTGTCCAGAAGAGCAGCTAACTATGGCTACACCTTC. This chain joins TRBV12-3 or TRBV12-4 and TRBJ1-2; unclear D gene. This CDR3 comprises 16 residues. V lost 3 bases to trimming and J lost 0 bases, with 14 bases between them.

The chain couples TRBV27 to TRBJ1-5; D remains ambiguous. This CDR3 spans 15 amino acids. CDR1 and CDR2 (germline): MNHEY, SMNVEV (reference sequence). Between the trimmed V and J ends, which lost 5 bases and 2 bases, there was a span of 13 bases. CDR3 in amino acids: CASSPPGRGNQPQHF. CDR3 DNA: TGTGCCAGCAGTCCGCCGGGCAGAGGCAATCAGCCCCAGCATTTT.

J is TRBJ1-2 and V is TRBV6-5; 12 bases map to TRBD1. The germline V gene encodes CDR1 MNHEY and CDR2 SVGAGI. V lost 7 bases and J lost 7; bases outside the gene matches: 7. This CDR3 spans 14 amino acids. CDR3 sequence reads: CASTPGQGAFGYTF. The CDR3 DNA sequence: TGTGCCAGCACTCCGGGACAGGGGGCGTTTGGCTACACCTTC.

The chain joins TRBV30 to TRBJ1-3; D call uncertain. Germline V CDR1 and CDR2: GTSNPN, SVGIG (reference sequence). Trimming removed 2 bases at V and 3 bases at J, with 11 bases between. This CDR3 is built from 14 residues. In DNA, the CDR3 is TGTGCCTGGAGTCCAGGAGCCCGTGGAAACACCATATATTTT. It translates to CAWSPGARGNTIYF.

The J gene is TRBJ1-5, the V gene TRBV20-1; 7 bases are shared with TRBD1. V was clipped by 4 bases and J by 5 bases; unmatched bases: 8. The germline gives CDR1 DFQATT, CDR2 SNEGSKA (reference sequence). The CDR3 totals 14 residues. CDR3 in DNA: TGCAGTGCTAAGGGGACAGCGACTCATCAGCCCCAGCATTTT. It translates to CSAKGTATHQPQHF.

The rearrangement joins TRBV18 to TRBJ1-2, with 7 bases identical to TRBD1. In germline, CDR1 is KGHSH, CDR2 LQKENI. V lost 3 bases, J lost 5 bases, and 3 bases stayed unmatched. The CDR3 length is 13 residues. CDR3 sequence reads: CASSPPTGYGYTF. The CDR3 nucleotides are TGTGCCAGCTCACCCCCGACAGGGTATGGCTACACCTTC.